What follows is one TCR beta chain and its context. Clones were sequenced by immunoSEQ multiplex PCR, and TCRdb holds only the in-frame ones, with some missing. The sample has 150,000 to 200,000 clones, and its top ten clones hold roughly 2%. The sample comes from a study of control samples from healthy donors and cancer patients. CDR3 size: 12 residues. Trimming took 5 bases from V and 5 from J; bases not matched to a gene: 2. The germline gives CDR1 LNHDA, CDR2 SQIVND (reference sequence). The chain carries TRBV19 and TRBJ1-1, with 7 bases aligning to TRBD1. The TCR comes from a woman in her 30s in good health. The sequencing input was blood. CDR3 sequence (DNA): TGTGCCAGTAGTGCGACAGGGACTGAAGCTTTCTTT. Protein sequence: CASSATGTEAFF. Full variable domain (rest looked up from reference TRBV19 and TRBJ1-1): DGGITQSPKYLFRKEGQNVTLSCEQNLNHDAMYWYRQDPGQGLRLIYYSQIVNDFQKGDIAEGYSVSREKKESFPLTVTSAQKNPTAFYLCASSATGTEAFFGQGTRLTVV.